Presented here are 20 T cell receptor beta chains from one specimen sequenced in a study of cytomegalovirus exposure and HLA in healthy donors. In the PCR, 60 Vbeta and 13 Jbeta primers were used. Here immunoSEQ multiplex PCR was the method, and the copy in TCRdb shows in-frame clones only, minus some. Here the sample spans 100,000 or so clones, approximately 82% being singletons. Sequencing was carried out using PBMCs. Every receptor here comes from a woman under 30 in good health and CMV-seronegative.

The V gene is TRBV2, the J gene TRBJ1-4; D is undetermined. Germline loops: CDR1 SNHLY, CDR2 FYNNEI. There are 17 residues in the CDR3. Trimming removed 7 bases from V and 8 bases from J, with 26 bases in between. The CDR3 spells CASNPPSNTKEREKLFF. CDR3 nucleotide sequence: TGTGCCAGCAATCCGCCATCGAATACCAAAGAGAGGGAAAAACTGTTTTTT.

V and J are TRBV4-3 and TRBJ1-4; D may be TRBD1 (6 bases). CDR1 and CDR2 (germline): LGHNA, YSLEER. The V and J ends lost 3 bases and 7 bases respectively, with 24 bases between them. CDR3 length equals 18 residues. The CDR3 protein is CASSHPDPVGQRGEKLFF. The CDR3 DNA reads TGCGCCAGCAGCCACCCCGATCCCGTTGGACAGAGAGGTGAAAAACTGTTTTTT.

The table lists this clone with a count of one. The CDR3 DNA follows: TGTGCCAGCAGTGAAGGCGGGGTATACACAGATACGCAGTATTTT. Protein sequence: CASSEGGVYTDTQYF. This chain links TRBV2 with TRBJ2-3; tentatively, D is TRBD2 (6 bases). Germline V gene data show CDR1 as SNHLY and CDR2 as FYNNEI. Deletions cut 1 base from V and 2 bases from J, with 10 bases between. This CDR3 is 15 amino acids long. Together with reference TRBV2 and TRBJ2-3, the CDR3 gives the full variable domain: EPEVTQTPSHQVTQMGQEVILRCVPISNHLYFYWYRQILGQKVEFLVSFYNNEISEKSEIFDDQFSVERPDGSNFTLKIRSTKLEDSAMYFCASSEGGVYTDTQYFGPGTRLTVL.

This clone was seen once. The chain employs TRBV7-2 and TRBJ2-2; a possible D gene is TRBD1 (5 bases). The CDR3 spans 15 residues. Germline CDR1 reads SGHTA; CDR2 reads FQGNSA. V lost 6 bases and J lost 0, with 11 bases in between. CDR3 residues: CASSYRRANTGELFF. The CDR3 nucleotides are TGTGCCAGCAGTTACAGGAGAGCGAACACCGGGGAGCTGTTTTTT.

The rearrangement joins TRBV4-3 to TRBJ1-1, with D maybe TRBD1 (6 bases). V dropped 0 bases and J dropped 1 base, with 15 bases sitting between them. This CDR3 has 17 residues. CDR1 and CDR2 (germline): LGHNA, YSLEER. The CDR3: CASSQDLAGVGNTEAFF. The CDR3 nucleotides are TGCGCCAGCAGCCAAGATCTTGCAGGGGTTGGGAACACTGAAGCTTTCTTT.

The DNA of the CDR3 is TGTGCCAGCAGCACCACCAGTAGCACAGATACGCAGTATTTT. Translated, it gives CASSTTSSTDTQYF. The chain recombines TRBV9 with TRBJ2-3; D is unresolved. The CDR3 runs to 14 residues. Germline V gene sequence: CDR1 SGDLS, CDR2 YYNGEE. V lost 4 bases and J lost 0, with 9 bases in between.

The J gene is TRBJ2-4, the V gene TRBV19, with a tentative D call TRBD1 (5 bases). The CDR3 totals 16 residues. Germline V gene lookup returns CDR1 LNHDA and CDR2 SQIVND (reference sequence). The ends were cut back, 5 bases at V and 0 bases at J, with 14 bases in the middle. CDR3 DNA: TGTGCCAGTAGTTTGACAGAACGACTAGCCAAAAACATTCAGTACTTC. Translated, it gives CASSLTERLAKNIQYF.

The CDR3 coding sequence is TGTGCCAGCAGTTTACGTCGGACAGGAGGGAGGAACACTGAAGCTTTCTTT. It is translated as CASSLRRTGGRNTEAFF. V and J are TRBV28 and TRBJ1-1, with 7 bases lining up with TRBD1. CDR1 and CDR2 from the germline V gene are MDHEN and SYDVKM. The CDR3 totals 17 residues. J was trimmed by 1 base and V by 2 bases; bases with no gene match: 10. The variable domain in full, with the rest retrieved from reference TRBV28 and TRBJ1-1, is DVKVTQSSRYLVKRTGEKVFLECVQDMDHENMFWYRQDPGLGLRLIYFSYDVKMKEKGDIPEGYSVSREKKERFSLILESASTNQTSMYLCASSLRRTGGRNTEAFFGQGTRLTVV.

The chain is built from TRBV10-3 and TRBJ2-1; D may be TRBD2 (5 bases). Trimming took off 4 bases at V and 7 bases at J, with 11 bases between the two ends. The CDR3 has 13 residues. Germline lookup yields CDR1 ENHRY and CDR2 SYGVKD. Here the CDR3 reads CAISVELANEQFF. The CDR3 coding sequence is TGTGCCATCAGTGTAGAATTAGCGAATGAGCAGTTCTTC.

This clone was seen a few times. V gene TRBV6-5 combines with J gene TRBJ2-7, with TRBD1 matching 9 bases. Germline trimming cut 6 bases from V and 3 bases from J; bases unmatched to any gene: 3. The germline gives CDR1 MNHEY, CDR2 SVGAGI. The length of the CDR3 is 13 residues. The CDR3 DNA reads as TGTGCCAGCAGACAGGGGGCTGGCTACGAGCAGTACTTC. The encoded protein is CASRQGAGYEQYF.

This chain uses TRBV7-2 with TRBJ1-6; no clear D gene. The CDR3 has 14 amino acids. V was clipped by 1 base and J by 6 bases, with 7 bases between them. Germline V gives CDR1 SGHTA, CDR2 FQGNSA. The CDR3 coding sequence is TGTGCCAGCAGCTTAGGAGGGTCTAATTCACCCCTCCACTTT. This gives the protein CASSLGGSNSPLHF.

This chain links TRBV4-2 with TRBJ2-5; TRBD2 might be the D (6 bases). The J call is uncertain, as TRBJ2-7 better fits the DNA end. Per germline, CDR1 LGHNA and CDR2 YNFKEQ. The length of the CDR3 is 15 residues. As DNA, the CDR3 is TGTGCCAGCAGCCAAGTCCAGGGAGGCCCCTACGAGCAGTACTTC. Encoded protein: CASSQVQGGPYEQYF.

J is TRBJ2-1 and V is TRBV20-1; D not resolved. The germline gives CDR1 DFQATT, CDR2 SNEGSKA (reference sequence). The CDR3 spans 9 residues. V gave up 4 bases and J gave up 8 bases, with 3 bases separating them. The CDR3 coding sequence is TGCAGTGCTACGGATGAGCAGTTCTTC. Translating it yields CSATDEQFF.

The sample holds one count of this clone. The CDR3 DNA follows: TGTGCCACCTCAACTTTAGGGCTAGCGGGAATCGGGGAGCTGTTTTTT. Translated: CATSTLGLAGIGELFF. The chain combines TRBV7-8 with TRBJ2-2; 9 bases agree with TRBD2. This CDR3 contains 16 residues. Germline-derived CDR1 and CDR2 are SGHVS and FQNEAQ. J gave up 7 bases and V 10 bases, and 16 bases lay outside the gene matches.

The rearrangement joins TRBV6-5 to TRBJ2-7; D perhaps matches TRBD2 (6 bases). Per germline, CDR1 MNHEY and CDR2 SVGAGI. Trimming left V 5 bases short and J 0 bases short, with 11 bases between. The CDR3 contains 14 residues. CDR3 sequence: CASSAGPYSYEQYF. The CDR3 DNA is TGTGCCAGCAGTGCGGGGCCATACTCCTACGAGCAGTACTTC.

This rearrangement joins TRBV6-6 to TRBJ2-1; 12 bases fit TRBD2. CDR1 MNHNY and CDR2 SVGAGI come from the germline V gene (reference sequence). V lost 5 bases and J lost 7; bases outside the gene matches: 6. CDR3 length: 15 amino acids. This CDR3 reads CASSLASGRENEQFF. The CDR3 coding sequence is TGTGCCAGCAGTCTCGCTAGCGGGAGGGAGAATGAGCAGTTCTTC.

The V and J genes are TRBV11-1 and TRBJ2-5; 7 bases match TRBD1. Losses at the gene ends were 5 bases for V and 9 bases for J; bases not matched to a gene: 15. The CDR3 totals 15 residues. Germline lookup yields CDR1 SGHAT and CDR2 FQDESV (reference sequence). The CDR3 spells CASSPGDSPIEAQYF. For the CDR3, the DNA is TGTGCCAGCAGCCCAGGGGACAGCCCGATTGAGGCCCAGTACTTC.

This clone has only a few counts. The V and J genes are TRBV5-6 and TRBJ2-1; D is unclear. Germline V lookup: CDR1 SGHDT, CDR2 YYEEEE. The length of the CDR3 is 15 residues. Trimming cost V 2 bases and J 4 bases, with 13 bases left between them. The CDR3 spells CASSFLAEPYNEQFF. The CDR3 DNA follows: TGTGCCAGCAGCTTTCTGGCGGAACCTTACAATGAGCAGTTCTTC.

This chain links TRBV28 with TRBJ1-1, with a possible D match to TRBD1 (6 bases). Germline CDR1 and CDR2: MDHEN and SYDVKM. V lost 7 bases, J lost 0 bases, and 18 bases lay in between. This CDR3 spans 16 amino acids. The CDR3 nucleotides read TGTGCCAGCACCGTACCGGGACATGCAATGAACACTGAAGCTTTCTTT. Translated: CASTVPGHAMNTEAFF. The variable domain in full, completed from reference TRBV28 and TRBJ1-1, reads DVKVTQSSRYLVKRTGEKVFLECVQDMDHENMFWYRQDPGLGLRLIYFSYDVKMKEKGDIPEGYSVSREKKERFSLILESASTNQTSMYLCASTVPGHAMNTEAFFGQGTRLTVV.

The chain is built from TRBV7-2 and TRBJ2-1, with no clear D. Per germline, CDR1 SGHTA and CDR2 FQGNSA. CDR3 size: 17 residues. Trimming left V 1 base short and J 3 bases short, with 16 bases between. CDR3 in DNA: TGTGCCAGCAGCTTAGTCGTTTCGGGTTCTTACTACAATGAGCAGTTCTTC. It encodes CASSLVVSGSYYNEQFF.